This T cell receptor (beta chain) stems from a study of T cells after yellow fever vaccination. Template switching with 5'RACE generated the TCR cDNA and added a universal primer site and UMIs. One entry per CDR3 protein results from TCRdb running MiXCR on the 5' RACE reads. This table holds some 600,000 distinct CDR3 sequences, approximately 16% found once. This clonotype has only a few counts. The CDR3 contains 14 residues. V was pared by 3 bases and J by 3 bases, with 2 bases of the junction left unmatched. The V gene's germline CDR1 is KGHSH and CDR2 LQKENI. This TCR was recovered from a man between 18 and 29 years old who received the YFV17D yellow fever vaccine. The sequences come from PBMCs, collected 5 to 6 days after the first yellow fever vaccination. The chain uses TRBV18 and TRBJ2-7, with 10 bases matching TRBD2. The CDR3 coding sequence is TGTGCCAGCTCACCTAGCGGGGGGTTCTACGAGCAGTACTTC. Its translation is CASSPSGGFYEQYF.